There are a few counts of the clone carrying this T cell receptor (beta chain). Its antigen is not identified. The sample is drawn from a study of blood T cells in healthy people across ages. Findings of the study overall: The authors considered diversity estimates from one million T cells to be underestimates. Donor CMV status was unknown, possibly confounding expanded clonotype changes.

Total RNA extraction produced at least 5.5 micrograms (per sample) for the study. Germline assignment: CDR1 SEHNR and CDR2 FQNEAQ (reference sequence). The V end was cut by 5 bases, the J end by 4 bases, with 22 bases between. The CDR3 runs 17 residues. Alongside a J-beta primer mix, a sample-barcoded 5' primer served in a second PCR lasting about 6 to 12 cycles. TCRdb re-derived calls from the 5' RACE reads in MiXCR, one entry per CDR3 protein. The sample lists about 970,000 distinct CDR3 sequences, just over 50% occurring once. This chain joins TRBV7-9 and TRBJ2-3; D might be TRBD2 (6 bases). This clonotype was sampled from a woman in her sixties in good health. Sequencing was carried out using blood. The CDR3 nucleotides are TGTGCCAGCAGCACCTCGAACGCGGGATTTAACGCAGATACGCAGTATTTT. Protein product: CASSTSNAGFNADTQYF.